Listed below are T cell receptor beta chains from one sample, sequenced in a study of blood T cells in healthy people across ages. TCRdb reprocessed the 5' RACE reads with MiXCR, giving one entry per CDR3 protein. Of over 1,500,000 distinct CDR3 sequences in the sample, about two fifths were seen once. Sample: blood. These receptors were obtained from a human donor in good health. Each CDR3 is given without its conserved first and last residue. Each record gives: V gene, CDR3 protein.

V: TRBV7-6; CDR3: ASSLGGDGTYEQY
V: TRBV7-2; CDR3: ASSFQRNHEQY
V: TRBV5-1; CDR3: ASTRPGPGAEAF
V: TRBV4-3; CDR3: ASSQDIVLSTDTQY
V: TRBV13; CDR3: ASSLTGRYQETQY
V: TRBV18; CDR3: ASSPFSADSYEQY
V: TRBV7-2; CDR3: ASSFGSYSYTEAF
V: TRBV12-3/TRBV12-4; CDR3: ASSRTGRPDYGYT
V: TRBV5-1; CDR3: ASSRGGGDDQPQH
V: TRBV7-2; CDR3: ASSPQGGTNYEQY
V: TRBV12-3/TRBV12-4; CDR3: ASSLSEGANEQY
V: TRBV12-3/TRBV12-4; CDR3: ASKGTGGRGTQY
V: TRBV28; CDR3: ASNPQSLRGEKLF